These 5 T cell receptor beta chains share one sample of origin, sequenced in a study of blood T cell repertoires in COVID-19. Only in-frame clones appear in the TCRdb table, and some are missing; sequencing was by immunoSEQ multiplex PCR. The data contain about 180,000 clones, roughly 83% of them singletons. Sequenced sample: peripheral blood. Receptor source: a human donor in a cohort sampled during active COVID-19.

This rearrangement joins TRBV11-2 to TRBJ2-5, with 10 bases matching TRBD2. The CDR3 extends over 17 amino acids. The J segment lost 3 bases and the V segment lost 0 bases, leaving 7 bases of the junction unmatched. The germline V gene encodes CDR1 SGHAT and CDR2 FQNNGV. The CDR3 DNA is TGTGCCAGCAGCTTAGACGGGGCTAGCGGGAGAGAAGAGACCCAGTACTTC. It specifies CASSLDGASGREETQYF. Drawing the rest from reference TRBV11-2 and TRBJ2-5, the complete variable domain is EAGVAQSPRYKIIEKRQSVAFWCNPISGHATLYWYQQILGQGPKLLIQFQNNGVVDDSQLPKDRFSAERLKGVDSTLKIQPAKLEDSAVYLCASSLDGASGREETQYFGPGTRLLVL.

This clone has only one observation. V usage is TRBV7-3 and J usage is TRBJ2-3, with TRBD1 identical over 9 bases. CDR1 and CDR2 from the germline V gene are SGHTA and FQGTGA. This CDR3 has 20 residues. The J segment lost 5 bases and the V segment lost 3 bases, leaving 21 bases of the junction unmatched. This CDR3 is CASSFDSDRGGTSGRDTQYF. As DNA, the CDR3 is TGTGCCAGCAGCTTCGACTCGGACAGGGGTGGTACATCGGGGAGAGATACGCAGTATTTT.

The rearrangement links TRBV4-3 to TRBJ2-7; D call uncertain. V gave up 0 bases and J gave up 0 bases, with 15 bases separating them. This CDR3 spans 17 amino acids. Germline CDR1 reads LGHNA; CDR2 reads YSLEER. CDR3 in amino acids: CASSQEVITLSSYEQYF. The CDR3 region has the DNA TGCGCCAGCAGCCAAGAGGTCATTACACTAAGCTCCTACGAGCAGTACTTC.

This chain connects TRBV7-9 to TRBJ1-2; 8 bases line up with TRBD1. With V trimmed by 11 bases and J by 7 bases, 15 bases remained unmatched. Germline assignment: CDR1 SEHNR and CDR2 FQNEAQ (reference sequence). The CDR3 is 14 amino acids. CDR3 coding DNA: TGTGCCGCTTCAACATCCCAGGGGGCGGGTGGCTACACCTTC. Amino acids: CAASTSQGAGGYTF.

The V and J genes are TRBV24-1 and TRBJ2-7; 8 bases match TRBD1. The germline CDR1 and CDR2 sequences are KGHDR and SFDVKD. The CDR3 covers 13 residues. The V and J ends lost 9 bases and 3 bases, in that order; junction bases with no gene match: 6. DNA for the CDR3: TGTGCCACCGGCGGACAGGGAGGCTACGAGCAGTACTTC. It is translated as CATGGQGGYEQYF.